Presented here are 22 T cell receptor beta chains from one specimen sequenced in a study of T cells in Graves' hyperthyroidism and ophthalmopathy. The CDR3 regions of TCR beta were amplified from RNA transcripts. First-round RT-PCR of the TCR CDR3 relied on the HTBI primer set. TCRdb re-called the multiplex PCR reads through MiXCR, storing one row per CDR3 protein. The table lists approximately 420,000 distinct CDR3 sequences, roughly 15% of them singletons. Sequenced: blood. Receptors were obtained from a woman in her late teens or twenties with Graves' hyperthyroidism.

This clonotype came up many times. This chain joins TRBV19 and TRBJ2-7; D is possibly TRBD2 (6 bases). V lost 3 bases, J lost 2 bases, and 14 bases lay in between. Germline assignment: CDR1 LNHDA and CDR2 SQIVND (reference sequence). The CDR3 runs 15 residues. The CDR3 DNA follows: TGTGCCAGTAGTATCGGGCGGGGCACTACCTACGAGCAGTACTTC. Amino acid sequence: CASSIGRGTTYEQYF.

At least ten counts were recorded for this clonotype. The chain couples TRBV15 to TRBJ1-1; no definite D call. The CDR3 length is 13 residues. Germline CDR1 is LNHNV and CDR2 is YYDKDF (reference sequence). Between the trimmed V and J ends, which lost 5 bases and 3 bases, there was a span of 10 bases. CDR3 residues: CATSSGRDTEAFF. In DNA form, the CDR3 reads TGTGCCACCAGCTCTGGACGTGACACTGAAGCTTTCTTT.

The chain couples TRBV28 to TRBJ2-4, with D possibly matching TRBD1 (6 bases). CDR1 MDHEN and CDR2 SYDVKM come from the germline V gene. The CDR3 is made up of 16 amino acids. V was shortened by 3 bases and J by 0 bases, with 12 bases between the two germline ends. This CDR3 reads CASSFRQGLAKNIQYF. CDR3 nucleotides: TGTGCCAGCAGTTTTCGCCAGGGGTTAGCCAAAAACATTCAGTACTTC.

This clonotype was found many times. For the CDR3, the DNA is TGTGCCAGCAGTGAAGCGGGGGGAAGCAATCAGCCCCAGCATTTT. This translates into CASSEAGGSNQPQHF. The chain combines TRBV6-1 with TRBJ1-5; D is perhaps TRBD1 (5 bases). The CDR3 is 15 residues long. V was shortened by 0 bases and J by 1 base, with 7 bases between the two germline ends. Germline-derived CDR1 and CDR2 are MNHNS and SASEGT.

This clonotype was observed at least ten times. The chain couples TRBV30 to TRBJ2-1; D is perhaps TRBD1 or TRBD2 (5 bases each). V was cut by 0 bases and J by 0 bases, with 9 bases left in between. CDR1 is GTSNPN, CDR2 SVGIG, per germline (reference sequence). This CDR3 has 15 amino acids. The CDR3 nucleotides are TGTGCCTGGAGTGTAGAGGGGAACTCCTACAATGAGCAGTTCTTC. Translation: CAWSVEGNSYNEQFF.

The table lists this clonotype with many counts. This chain connects TRBV3-1 to TRBJ2-1, with no clear D. The CDR3 is made up of 15 amino acids. V lost 0 bases to trimming and J lost 2 bases, with 8 bases between them. The germline V gene has CDR1 LGHDT and CDR2 YNNKEL (reference sequence). The CDR3 loop is CASSQDEWAYNEQFF. DNA of the CDR3: TGTGCCAGCAGCCAAGATGAATGGGCCTACAATGAGCAGTTCTTC.

This clonotype was found many times. The CDR3 reads CASSLTSGEQYF. The DNA for the CDR3 is TGCGCCAGCAGCTTGACTTCCGGGGAGCAGTACTTC. This chain links TRBV5-1 with TRBJ2-7; D uncertain. This CDR3 has 12 amino acids. Trimming left V 1 base short and J 7 bases short, with 9 bases between. Germline assignment: CDR1 SGHRS and CDR2 YFSETQ.

This chain joins TRBV5-4 and TRBJ2-5; a possible D gene is TRBD1 (5 bases). Trimming removed 0 bases from V and 1 base from J, with 10 bases in between. The CDR3 contains 15 residues. Germline V gene sequence: CDR1 SGHNT, CDR2 YYREEE (reference sequence). CDR3 region: CASSLDGQAQETQYF. CDR3 nucleotide sequence: TGTGCCAGCAGCTTGGACGGACAAGCCCAAGAGACCCAGTACTTC.

The CDR3 spells CASSPQLNYGYTF. DNA of the CDR3: TGTGCCAGCAGTCCCCAGCTTAACTATGGCTACACCTTC. V usage is TRBV28 and J usage is TRBJ1-2, with D hard to call. Germline values: CDR1 MDHEN, CDR2 SYDVKM. Trimming took off 5 bases at V and 1 base at J, with 8 bases between the two ends. The CDR3 covers 13 residues.

This clonotype was seen at least ten times. The CDR3 DNA sequence: TGCAGTGCTAGAGATCGACCTGAAGCTTTCTTT. It is translated as CSARDRPEAFF. This sequence joins TRBV20-1 and TRBJ1-1; D is unresolved. The CDR3 totals 11 residues. Trimming cost V 0 bases and J 6 bases, with 5 bases left between them. Germline V gene sequence: CDR1 DFQATT, CDR2 SNEGSKA (reference sequence).

This chain joins TRBV12-3 or TRBV12-4 and TRBJ2-7; either TRBD1 or TRBD2 may fit D (6 bases each). Trimming took off 7 bases at V and 6 bases at J, with 22 bases between the two ends. The CDR3 sequence is 15 residues long. Here the CDR3 reads CASKHPKVGGVEQYF. The CDR3 nucleotides read TGTGCCAGCAAACACCCCAAGGTGGGGGGCGTCGAGCAGTACTTC.

This clonotype has a count of ten or more. The gene calls are TRBV6-1 and TRBJ2-1, with 9 positions matching TRBD2. The V gene's germline CDR1 is MNHNS and CDR2 SASEGT. With 6 bases clipped from V and 2 bases from J, the junction kept 2 bases outside the gene matches. The CDR3 covers 14 residues. Here the CDR3 DNA reads TGTGCCAGCAGGTCTAGCGGGACCTACAATGAGCAGTTCTTC. Amino acid sequence: CASRSSGTYNEQFF.

This chain links TRBV28 with TRBJ1-1; 10 bases align to TRBD1. Germline lookup yields CDR1 MDHEN and CDR2 SYDVKM. The CDR3 loop spans 15 amino acids. V lost 5 bases and J lost 7; bases outside the gene matches: 10. In nucleotides, the CDR3 is TGTGCCAGCAGTCCGGGGGGGACAGGGGCGGGTGAAGCTTTCTTT. Protein product: CASSPGGTGAGEAFF.

This clonotype was counted at least ten times. The chain combines TRBV12-3 or TRBV12-4 with TRBJ1-3; 7 bases match TRBD1. CDR3 length: 16 residues. V shed 6 bases and J 4 bases; nucleotides not matched to a gene: 12. Here the CDR3 reads CASSRGQPFSGNTIYF. CDR3 DNA sequence: TGTGCCAGCAGCAGGGGACAGCCATTTAGCGGAAACACCATATATTTT.

This clonotype showed up just once. The V gene is TRBV20-1, the J gene TRBJ2-7, with 7 bases identical to TRBD1. The length of the CDR3 is 13 residues. V shed 1 base, J shed 3 bases, and the junction held 3 bases outside the gene matches. The germline gives CDR1 DFQATT, CDR2 SNEGSKA (reference sequence). The chain's CDR3 is CSARAAGGYEQYF. CDR3 bases: TGCAGTGCTAGAGCGGCAGGGGGCTACGAGCAGTACTTC.

Ten or more counts support this clonotype. V gene TRBV9 combines with J gene TRBJ1-1; no reliable D call. The V end lost 4 bases, the J end lost 0 bases, and 13 bases lay between the germline ends. Per germline, CDR1 SGDLS and CDR2 YYNGEE. The CDR3 loop spans 15 amino acids. The CDR3 DNA follows: TGTGCCAGCAGCCCCGAGCTTGGGCTGAACACTGAAGCTTTCTTT. Translated: CASSPELGLNTEAFF.

The genes are TRBV20-1 and TRBJ1-5; a weak D match, TRBD1 (6 bases). Germline V gene sequence: CDR1 DFQATT, CDR2 SNEGSKA (reference sequence). Trimming shortened V by 0 bases and J by 5 bases, and 14 bases separated the two germline ends. This CDR3 is 15 amino acids long. Written as DNA, the CDR3 is TGCAGTGCTAGAGATCCACAGGGTTTAGATCAGCCCCAGCATTTT. This translates into CSARDPQGLDQPQHF.

The rearrangement joins TRBV27 to TRBJ2-1; 11 nucleotides match TRBD2. The CDR3 spans 16 residues. Germline V gene data show CDR1 as MNHEY and CDR2 as SMNVEV (reference sequence). The V gene end was trimmed by 0 bases and the J gene end by 9 bases; junction bases not matched to a gene: 7. This chain's CDR3 is CASSLSFLAGGLEQFF. The CDR3 DNA reads TGTGCCAGCAGTTTATCGTTTCTAGCGGGAGGCCTTGAGCAGTTCTTC.

The V gene is TRBV7-9, the J gene TRBJ2-2; a weak D match, TRBD2 (6 bases). This CDR3 region has 17 residues. Germline-derived CDR1 and CDR2 are SEHNR and FQNEAQ (reference sequence). V lost 1 base, J lost 1 base, and 13 bases lay in between. In nucleotides, the CDR3 is TGTGCCAGCAGCTTAGAGGTTAGCGGAGAGAACACCGGGGAGCTGTTTTTT. Translating it yields CASSLEVSGENTGELFF.

The table lists this clonotype with many counts. V and J are TRBV12-3 or TRBV12-4 and TRBJ2-5; D tentatively reads TRBD1 or TRBD2 (7 bases each). V was pared by 5 bases and J by 2 bases, with 18 bases between. The CDR3 has 16 residues. The CDR3 DNA is TGTGCCAGCAGTCCTAACCAGGGGGGGTTACAAGAGACCCAGTACTTC. Translated, it gives CASSPNQGGLQETQYF.

This clonotype was recorded at least ten times. The chain has TRBV4-1 and TRBJ1-1; a weak D match, TRBD1 (6 bases). Germline CDR1 and CDR2: MGHRA and YSYEKL. The V end lost 0 bases, the J end lost 4 bases, and 15 bases lay between the germline ends. The CDR3 runs 16 residues. CDR3 nucleotide sequence: TGCGCCAGCAGCCAAGAGGCGGGGGCTAGGGGCACTGAAGCTTTCTTT. Its translation is CASSQEAGARGTEAFF.

The gene calls are TRBV11-1 and TRBJ1-4, with D uncertain. CDR3 length: 15 amino acids. Germline CDR1 is SGHAT and CDR2 is FQDESV (reference sequence). V lost 5 bases and J lost 3, with 13 bases in between. The CDR3 bases are TGTGCCAGCAGCCAAGATTGGGTGGCTAATGAAAAACTGTTTTTT. Protein: CASSQDWVANEKLFF.